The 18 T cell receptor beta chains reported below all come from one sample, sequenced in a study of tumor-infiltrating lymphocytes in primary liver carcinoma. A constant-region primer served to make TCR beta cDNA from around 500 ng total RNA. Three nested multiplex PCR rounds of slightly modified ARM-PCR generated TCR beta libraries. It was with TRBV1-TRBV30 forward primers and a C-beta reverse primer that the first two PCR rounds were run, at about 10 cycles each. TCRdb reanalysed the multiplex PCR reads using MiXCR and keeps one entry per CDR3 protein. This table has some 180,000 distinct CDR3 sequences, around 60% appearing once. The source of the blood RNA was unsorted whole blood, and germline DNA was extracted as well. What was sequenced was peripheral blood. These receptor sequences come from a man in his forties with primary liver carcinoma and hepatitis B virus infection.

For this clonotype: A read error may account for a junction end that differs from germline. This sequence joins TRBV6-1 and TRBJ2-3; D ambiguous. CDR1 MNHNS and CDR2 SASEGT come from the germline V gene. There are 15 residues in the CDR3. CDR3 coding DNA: TGTGCCAGCAGTGCTCGAGCAGATAGCACATATACGCAGTATTTT. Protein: CASSARADSTYTQYF.

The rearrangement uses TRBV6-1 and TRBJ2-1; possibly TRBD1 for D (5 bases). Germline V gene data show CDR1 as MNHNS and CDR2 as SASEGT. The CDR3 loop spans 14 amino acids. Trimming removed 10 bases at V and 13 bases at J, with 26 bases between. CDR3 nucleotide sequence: TGTGCCATAAAGGAAGGGGTAGGGGCGCCCGATCAGTTCTTC. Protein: CAIKEGVGAPDQFF.

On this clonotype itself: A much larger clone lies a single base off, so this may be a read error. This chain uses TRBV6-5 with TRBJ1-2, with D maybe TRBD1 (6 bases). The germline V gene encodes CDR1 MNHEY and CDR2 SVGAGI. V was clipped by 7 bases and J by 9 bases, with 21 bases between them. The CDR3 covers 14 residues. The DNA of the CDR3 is TGTGCCAGCAACGGAGGGGGTGAAGCGAATAGCTACACCTTC. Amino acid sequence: CASNGGGEANSYTF.

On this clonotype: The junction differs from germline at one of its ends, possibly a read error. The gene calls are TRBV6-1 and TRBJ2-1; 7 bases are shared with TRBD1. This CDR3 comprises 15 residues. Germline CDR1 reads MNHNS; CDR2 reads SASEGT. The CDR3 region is CACRGQVDPYNEQFF. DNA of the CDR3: TGTGCCTGCAGAGGACAGGTAGACCCTTACAATGAGCAGTTCTTC.

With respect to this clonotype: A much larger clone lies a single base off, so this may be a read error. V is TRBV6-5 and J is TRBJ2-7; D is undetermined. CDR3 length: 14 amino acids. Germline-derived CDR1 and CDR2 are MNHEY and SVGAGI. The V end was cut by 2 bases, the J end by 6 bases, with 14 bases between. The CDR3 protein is CASSYGWDGVEQYF. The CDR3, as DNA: TGTGCCAGCAGTTACGGGTGGGATGGGGTCGAGCAGTACTTC.

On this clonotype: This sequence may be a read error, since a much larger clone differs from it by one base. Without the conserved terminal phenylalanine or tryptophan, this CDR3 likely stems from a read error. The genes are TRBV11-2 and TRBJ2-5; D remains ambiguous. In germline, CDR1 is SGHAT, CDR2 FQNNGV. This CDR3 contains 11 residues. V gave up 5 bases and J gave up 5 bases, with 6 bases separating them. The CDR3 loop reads CASSPAETQYL. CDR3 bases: TGTGCCAGCAGCCCCGCGGAGACCCAGTACCTC.

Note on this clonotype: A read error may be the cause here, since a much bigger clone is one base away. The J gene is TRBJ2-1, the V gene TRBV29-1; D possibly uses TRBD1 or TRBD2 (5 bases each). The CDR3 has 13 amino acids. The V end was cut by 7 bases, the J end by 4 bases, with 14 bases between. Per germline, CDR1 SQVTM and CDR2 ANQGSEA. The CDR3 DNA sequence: TGCAGCGCGGGACCAGTGGCTTACAATGAGCAGTTCTTC. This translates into CSAGPVAYNEQFF.

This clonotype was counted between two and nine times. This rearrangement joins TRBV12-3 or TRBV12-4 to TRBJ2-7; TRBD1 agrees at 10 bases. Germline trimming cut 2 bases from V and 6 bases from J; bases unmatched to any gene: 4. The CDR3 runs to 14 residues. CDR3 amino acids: CASSLRDRGSEQYF. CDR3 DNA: TGTGCCAGCAGTTTAAGGGACAGGGGCAGCGAGCAGTACTTC.

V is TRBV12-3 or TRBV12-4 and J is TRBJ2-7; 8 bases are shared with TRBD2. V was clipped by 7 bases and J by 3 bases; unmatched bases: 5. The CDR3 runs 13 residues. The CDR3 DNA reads TGTGCCAGCACCCGGGGGGGGAGCTACGAGCAGTACTTC. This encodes CASTRGGSYEQYF.

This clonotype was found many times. The CDR3 protein is CASSLESLGADTQYF. Here the CDR3 DNA reads TGTGCCAGCAGCTTAGAATCCTTAGGGGCAGATACGCAGTATTTT. The V gene is TRBV11-2, the J gene TRBJ2-3; D is perhaps TRBD1 (5 bases). The CDR3 contains 15 residues. V shed 0 bases and J shed 4 bases, with 11 bases lying between them. Germline V gene lookup returns CDR1 SGHAT and CDR2 FQNNGV.

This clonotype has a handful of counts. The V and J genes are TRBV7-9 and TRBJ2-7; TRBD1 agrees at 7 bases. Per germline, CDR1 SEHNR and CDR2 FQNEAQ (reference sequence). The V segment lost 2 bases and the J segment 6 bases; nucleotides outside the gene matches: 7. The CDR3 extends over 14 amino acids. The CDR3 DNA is TGTGCCAGCAGCTTACCCGACAGGGCGGTCGAGCAGTACTTC. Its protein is CASSLPDRAVEQYF. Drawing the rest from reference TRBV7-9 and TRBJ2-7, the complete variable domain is DTGVSQNPRHKITKRGQNVTFRCDPISEHNRLYWYRQTLGQGPEFLTYFQNEAQLEKSRLLSDRFSAERPKGSFSTLEIQRTEQGDSAMYLCASSLPDRAVEQYFGPGTRLTVT.

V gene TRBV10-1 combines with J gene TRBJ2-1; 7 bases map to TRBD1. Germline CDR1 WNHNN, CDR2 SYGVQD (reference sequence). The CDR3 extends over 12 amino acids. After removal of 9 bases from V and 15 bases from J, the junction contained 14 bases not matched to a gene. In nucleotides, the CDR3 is TGCGCCAGGACCATTGACAGGGCCCCTTCGTTCTTC. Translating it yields CARTIDRAPSFF.

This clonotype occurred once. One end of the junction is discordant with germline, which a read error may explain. The CDR3 DNA sequence: TGTGTCAGCAGCACGACTAGCGGGATCTCCTACAATGAGCAGTTCTTC. This sequence encodes CVSSTTSGISYNEQFF. This rearrangement joins TRBV4-2 to TRBJ2-1; 11 bases align to TRBD2. This CDR3 spans 16 amino acids. Germline assignment: CDR1 LGHNA and CDR2 YNFKEQ.

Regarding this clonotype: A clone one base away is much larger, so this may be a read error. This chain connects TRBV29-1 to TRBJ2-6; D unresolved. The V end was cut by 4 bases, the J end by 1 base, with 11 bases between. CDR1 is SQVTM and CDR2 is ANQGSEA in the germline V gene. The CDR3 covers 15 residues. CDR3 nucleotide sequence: TGCAGCGTTGCATTGCAGGCGTCTGGGGCCAACGTCCTGACTTTC. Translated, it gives CSVALQASGANVLTF.

CDR3 sequence reads: CARSLDSNYGYTF. DNA for the CDR3: TGTGCCAGGAGTTTAGACAGCAACTATGGCTACACCTTC. The rearrangement joins TRBV11-2 to TRBJ1-2, with D perhaps TRBD1 (5 bases). The CDR3 spans 13 residues. Trimming removed 9 bases from V and 2 bases from J, with 13 bases in between. Germline V gives CDR1 SGHAT, CDR2 FQNNGV.

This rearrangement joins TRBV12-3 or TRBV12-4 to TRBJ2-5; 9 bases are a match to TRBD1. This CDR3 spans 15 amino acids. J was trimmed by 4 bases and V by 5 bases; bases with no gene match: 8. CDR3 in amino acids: CASSRLGTGRETQYF. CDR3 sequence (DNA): TGTGCCAGCAGTCGACTCGGGACAGGGAGAGAGACCCAGTACTTC.

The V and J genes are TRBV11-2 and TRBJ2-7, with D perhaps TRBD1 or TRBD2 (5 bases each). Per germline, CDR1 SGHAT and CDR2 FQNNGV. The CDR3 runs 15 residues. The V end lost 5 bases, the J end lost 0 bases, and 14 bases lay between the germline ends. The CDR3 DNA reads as TGTGCCAGCAGCCTAAGGGACGACAACTCCTACGAGCAGTACTTC. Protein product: CASSLRDDNSYEQYF.

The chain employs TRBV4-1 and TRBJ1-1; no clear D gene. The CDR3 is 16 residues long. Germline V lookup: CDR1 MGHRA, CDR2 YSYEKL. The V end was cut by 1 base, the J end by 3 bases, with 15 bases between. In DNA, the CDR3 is TGCGCCAGCAGCCAAGGTGAAGGGCCGGAGGACACTGAAGCTTTCTTT. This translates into CASSQGEGPEDTEAFF.